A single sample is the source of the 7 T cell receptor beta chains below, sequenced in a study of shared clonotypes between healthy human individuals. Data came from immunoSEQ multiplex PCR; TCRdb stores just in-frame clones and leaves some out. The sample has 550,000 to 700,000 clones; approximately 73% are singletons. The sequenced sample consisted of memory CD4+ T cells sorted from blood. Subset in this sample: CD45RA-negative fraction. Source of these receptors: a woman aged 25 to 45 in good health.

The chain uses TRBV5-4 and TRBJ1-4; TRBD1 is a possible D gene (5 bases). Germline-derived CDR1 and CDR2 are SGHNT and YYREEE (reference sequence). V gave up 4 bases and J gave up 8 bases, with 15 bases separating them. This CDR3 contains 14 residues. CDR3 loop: CASSTQGPTEKLFF. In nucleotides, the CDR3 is TGTGCCAGCAGCACCCAGGGCCCTACCGAAAAACTGTTTTTT.

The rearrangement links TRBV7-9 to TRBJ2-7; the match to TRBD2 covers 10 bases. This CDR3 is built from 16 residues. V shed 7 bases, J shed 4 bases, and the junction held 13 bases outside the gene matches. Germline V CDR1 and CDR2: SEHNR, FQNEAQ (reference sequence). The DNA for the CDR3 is TGTGCCAGCAACGACGAGAGCGGGAGGGCCTGGTACGAGCAGTACTTC. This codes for CASNDESGRAWYEQYF. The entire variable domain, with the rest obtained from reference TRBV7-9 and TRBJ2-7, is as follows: DTGVSQNPRHKITKRGQNVTFRCDPISEHNRLYWYRQTLGQGPEFLTYFQNEAQLEKSRLLSDRFSAERPKGSFSTLEIQRTEQGDSAMYLCASNDESGRAWYEQYFGPGTRLTVT.

CDR3: CASSPAVQETQYF. DNA of the CDR3: TGTGCCAGCAGTCCTGCGGTACAAGAGACCCAGTACTTC. The genes are TRBV28 and TRBJ2-5; the D is unclear. Per the germline V gene, CDR1 is MDHEN and CDR2 is SYDVKM. The CDR3 runs to 13 residues. Trimming stripped 5 bases from V and 2 bases from J, with 9 bases between.

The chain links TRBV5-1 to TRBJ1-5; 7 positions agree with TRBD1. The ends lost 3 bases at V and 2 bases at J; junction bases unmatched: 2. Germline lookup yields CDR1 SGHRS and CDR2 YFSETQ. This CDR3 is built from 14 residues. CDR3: CASSSGTGNQPQHF. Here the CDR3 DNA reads TGCGCCAGCAGCTCCGGGACAGGCAATCAGCCCCAGCATTTT. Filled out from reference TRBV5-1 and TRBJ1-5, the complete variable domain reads KAGVTQTPRYLIKTRGQQVTLSCSPISGHRSVSWYQQTPGQGLQFLFEYFSETQRNKGNFPGRFSGRQFSNSRSEMNVSTLELGDSALYLCASSSGTGNQPQHFGDGTRLSIL.

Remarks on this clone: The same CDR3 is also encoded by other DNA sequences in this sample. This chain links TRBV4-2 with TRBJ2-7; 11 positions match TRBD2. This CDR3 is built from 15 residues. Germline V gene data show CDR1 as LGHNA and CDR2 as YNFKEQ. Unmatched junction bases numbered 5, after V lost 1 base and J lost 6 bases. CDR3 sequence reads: CASSQAGTSGLEQYF. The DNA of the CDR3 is TGTGCCAGCAGCCAAGCGGGGACTAGCGGACTCGAGCAGTACTTC.

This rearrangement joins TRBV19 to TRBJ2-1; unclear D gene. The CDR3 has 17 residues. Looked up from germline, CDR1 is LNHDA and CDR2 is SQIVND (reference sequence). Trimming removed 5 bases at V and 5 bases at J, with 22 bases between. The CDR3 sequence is CASSPPPGRTANNEQFF. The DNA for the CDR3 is TGTGCCAGTAGTCCCCCCCCCGGACGTACGGCAAACAATGAGCAGTTCTTC.

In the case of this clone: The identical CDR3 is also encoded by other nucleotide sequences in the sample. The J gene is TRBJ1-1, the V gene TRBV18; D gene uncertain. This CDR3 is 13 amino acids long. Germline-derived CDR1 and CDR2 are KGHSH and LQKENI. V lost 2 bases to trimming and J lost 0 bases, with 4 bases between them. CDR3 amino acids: CASSPGMNTEAFF. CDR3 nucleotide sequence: TGTGCCAGCTCACCAGGCATGAACACTGAAGCTTTCTTT.